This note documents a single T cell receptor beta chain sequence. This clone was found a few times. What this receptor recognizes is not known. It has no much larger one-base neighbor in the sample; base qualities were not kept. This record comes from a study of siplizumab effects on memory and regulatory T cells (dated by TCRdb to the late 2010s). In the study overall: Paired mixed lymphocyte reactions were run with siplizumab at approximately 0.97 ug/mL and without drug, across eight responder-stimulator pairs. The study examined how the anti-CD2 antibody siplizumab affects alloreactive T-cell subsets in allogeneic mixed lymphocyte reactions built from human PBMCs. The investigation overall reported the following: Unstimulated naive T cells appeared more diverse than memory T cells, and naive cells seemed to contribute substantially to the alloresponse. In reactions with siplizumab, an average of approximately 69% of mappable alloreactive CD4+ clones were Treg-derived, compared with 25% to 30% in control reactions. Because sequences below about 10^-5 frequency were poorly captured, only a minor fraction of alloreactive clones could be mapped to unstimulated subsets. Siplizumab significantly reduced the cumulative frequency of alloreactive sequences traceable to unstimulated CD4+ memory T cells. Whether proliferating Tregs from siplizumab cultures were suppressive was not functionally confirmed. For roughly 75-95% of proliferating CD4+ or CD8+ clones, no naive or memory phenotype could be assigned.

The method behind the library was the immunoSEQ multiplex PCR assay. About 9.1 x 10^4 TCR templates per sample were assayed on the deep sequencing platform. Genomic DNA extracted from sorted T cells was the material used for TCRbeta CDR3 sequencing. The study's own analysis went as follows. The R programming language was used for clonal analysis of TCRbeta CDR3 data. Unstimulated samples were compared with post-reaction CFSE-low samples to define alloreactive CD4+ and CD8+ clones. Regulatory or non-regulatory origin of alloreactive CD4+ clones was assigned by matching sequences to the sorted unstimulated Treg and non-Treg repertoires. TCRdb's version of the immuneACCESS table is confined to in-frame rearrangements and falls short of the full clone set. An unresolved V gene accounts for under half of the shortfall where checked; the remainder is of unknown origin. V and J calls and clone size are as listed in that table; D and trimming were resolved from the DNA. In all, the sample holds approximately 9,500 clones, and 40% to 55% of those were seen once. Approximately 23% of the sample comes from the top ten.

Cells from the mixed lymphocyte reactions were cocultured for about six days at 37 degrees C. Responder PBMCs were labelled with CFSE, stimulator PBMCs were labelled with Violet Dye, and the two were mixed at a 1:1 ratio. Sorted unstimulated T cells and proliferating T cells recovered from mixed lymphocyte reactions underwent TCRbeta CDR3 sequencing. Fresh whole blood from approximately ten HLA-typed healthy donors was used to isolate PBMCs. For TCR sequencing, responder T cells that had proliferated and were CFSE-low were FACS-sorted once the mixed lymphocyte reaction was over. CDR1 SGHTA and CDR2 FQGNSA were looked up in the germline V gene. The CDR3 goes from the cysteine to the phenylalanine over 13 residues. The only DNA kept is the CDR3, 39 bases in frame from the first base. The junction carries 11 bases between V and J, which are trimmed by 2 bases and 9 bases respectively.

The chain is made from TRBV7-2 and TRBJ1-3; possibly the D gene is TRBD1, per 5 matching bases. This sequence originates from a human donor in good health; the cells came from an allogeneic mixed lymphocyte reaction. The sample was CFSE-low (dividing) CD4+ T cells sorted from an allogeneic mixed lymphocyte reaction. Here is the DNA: TGTGCCAGCAGCTTAAGGCAGGGTAGCACCATATATTTT. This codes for CASSLRQGSTIYF.